These 5 T cell receptor beta chains share one sample of origin, sequenced in a study of T-cell reconstitution after alpha-beta-depleted transplantation in children. The library targeted TCRbeta and was prepared with unique molecular identifiers. Using its own MiXCR run on the PCR reads, TCRdb lists one record per CDR3 protein. Of around 960,000 distinct CDR3 sequences listed, roughly 29% are singletons. Sequencing was performed on PBMCs, mostly from graft donor cells, taken 360 days after TCRalphabeta/CD19-depleted stem cell transplant. The receptors shown here come from a boy under two years old who had a stem cell transplant for SCID, so the T cells may come from the graft donor.

The rearrangement joins TRBV29-1 to TRBJ2-1; D is unresolved. CDR3 length equals 12 residues. CDR1 and CDR2 from the germline V gene are SQVTM and ANQGSEA. Trimming removed 4 bases from V and 14 bases from J, with 18 bases in between. The CDR3 loop reads CSVASSVGKEFF. DNA of the CDR3: TGCAGCGTTGCTAGTTCAGTAGGGAAGGAGTTCTTC.

This clonotype appeared a few times. The chain has TRBV15 and TRBJ2-3; 11 nucleotides line up with TRBD2. The germline V gene encodes CDR1 LNHNV and CDR2 YYDKDF (reference sequence). V lost 5 bases and J lost 6; bases outside the gene matches: 7. The CDR3 has 15 amino acids. For the CDR3, the DNA is TGTGCCACCAGCCGACTAGCGGGGTATACGGATACGCAGTATTTT. It yields the protein CATSRLAGYTDTQYF. The full variable domain, its missing parts supplied by reference TRBV15 and TRBJ2-3, is DAMVIQNPRYQVTQFGKPVTLSCSQTLNHNVMYWYQQKSSQAPKLLFHYYDKDFNNEADTPDNFQSRRPNTSFCFLDIRSPGLGDTAMYLCATSRLAGYTDTQYFGPGTRLTVL.

The CDR3 bases are TGTGCCAGCAGTTACCGGCCAGACTACGAGCAGTACTTC. Its protein product is CASSYRPDYEQYF. The chain employs TRBV6-6 and TRBJ2-7; no firm D call. Germline V gives CDR1 MNHNY, CDR2 SVGAGI (reference sequence). V lost 2 bases and J 3 bases, leaving 8 bases between the germline ends. The CDR3 loop spans 13 amino acids.

The chain recombines TRBV29-1 with TRBJ1-5; 7 bases agree with TRBD1. The CDR3 has 13 amino acids. Germline values: CDR1 SQVTM, CDR2 ANQGSEA. V shed 5 bases, J shed 9 bases, and the junction held 10 bases outside the gene matches. The CDR3, as DNA: TGCAGCGTTAAGGGGACAGACGATCGGCCCCAGCATTTT. Its protein product is CSVKGTDDRPQHF.

The V gene is TRBV6-5, the J gene TRBJ2-7; D gene unclear. This CDR3 comprises 13 residues. The germline V gene encodes CDR1 MNHEY and CDR2 SVGAGI. Trimming shortened V by 7 bases and J by 0 bases, and 10 bases separated the two germline ends. The CDR3 DNA sequence: TGTGCCAGCACTTCGGGTAACTCCTACGAGCAGTACTTC. It translates to CASTSGNSYEQYF.